This T cell receptor beta chain was recorded in a study of CD8 T cells in ankylosing spondylitis. Regarding the study as a whole: Matched ankylosing spondylitis synovial fluid reportedly showed significant enrichment of disease-linked clones. Within ankylosing spondylitis blood, a TCR beta motif made up of several highly homologous variants appeared to be characteristic. Past research had described some motif variants in reactive arthritis synovial fluid and blood.

The authors made TCR beta libraries by quantitative 5'-RACE with molecular barcodes. In TCRdb, the 5' RACE reads were re-called with MiXCR into one record per CDR3 protein. The table has under 850,000 distinct CDR3 sequences, around 19% seen once. This CDR3 has 14 residues. The V gene lost 7 bases and the J gene lost 0 bases, with 10 bases spanning the gap. The germline gives CDR1 SEHNR, CDR2 FQNEAQ (reference sequence). A remark on this clonotype: Its antigen is unknown.

Material for sequencing was blood, either unsorted or a sorted T cell fraction (not recorded which). The J gene is TRBJ2-1, the V gene TRBV7-9; no clear D. This TCR was sampled from a male donor with ankylosing spondylitis. The DNA of the CDR3 is TGTGCCAGCACCCAGACGGGCTCCTACAATGAGCAGTTCTTC. It codes for CASTQTGSYNEQFF. Drawing the rest from reference TRBV7-9 and TRBJ2-1, the complete variable domain is DTGVSQNPRHKITKRGQNVTFRCDPISEHNRLYWYRQTLGQGPEFLTYFQNEAQLEKSRLLSDRFSAERPKGSFSTLEIQRTEQGDSAMYLCASTQTGSYNEQFFGPGTRLTVL.